The source of this T cell receptor (beta chain) is a study of memory CD4+ T cells and cytomegalovirus serostatus. Study context: Of the healthy Belgian adults, nine or ten were CMV seropositive and 24 seronegative.

The sort gate was single viable CD3+CD4+CD8-CD45RO+ cells for memory CD4+ T cells. After thawing, CD4+ T cells were positively selected. Trimming took off 5 bases at V and 1 base at J, with 14 bases between the two ends. The CDR3 consists of 15 residues. Germline V gene sequence: CDR1 MDHEN, CDR2 SYDVKM. Assay: immunoSEQ multiplex PCR; the TCRdb copy retains only in-frame clones and omits some. The sample holds over 50,000 clones; roughly four fifths are singletons and the top ten take more than 1.5%. The rearrangement uses TRBV28 and TRBJ2-5; D unresolved. This receptor was identified in an adult in good health and CMV-seronegative. Sequencing was done on a sample of memory CD4+ T cells from blood. CDR3: CASSLPDEFQETQYF. CDR3 in DNA: TGTGCCAGCAGTCTACCCGACGAGTTCCAAGAGACCCAGTACTTC.